The 28 T cell receptor beta chains below all came from one sample that was sequenced in a study of blood T cell repertoires in COVID-19. Using immunoSEQ multiplex PCR, the repertoire was profiled, and TCRdb retains in-frame clones only, with some absent. The sample has about 500,000 clones; 70% to 90% are singletons. Sequenced sample: peripheral blood. The receptor set was obtained from a woman in her fifties or sixties with COVID-19, enrolled during active disease.

The chain combines TRBV25-1 with TRBJ2-7, with a tentative D call TRBD2 (6 bases). Per the germline V gene, CDR1 is MGHDK and CDR2 is SYGVNS. The ends were cut back, 2 bases at V and 3 bases at J, with 14 bases in the middle. The CDR3 covers 15 residues. CDR3 sequence reads: CASSEGGISLYEQYF. CDR3 sequence (DNA): TGTGCCAGCAGTGAAGGGGGGATTTCCCTCTACGAGCAGTACTTC.

The chain links TRBV27 to TRBJ1-5; tentative D call: TRBD1 (6 bases). With 0 bases removed from V and 6 bases from J, the gap between germline ends came to 15 bases. The germline V gene encodes CDR1 MNHEY and CDR2 SMNVEV (reference sequence). The CDR3 consists of 16 residues. Here the CDR3 DNA reads TGTGCCAGCAGTTTATCCGGGACACCGATCGGTCAGCCCCAGCATTTT. Protein: CASSLSGTPIGQPQHF.

The gene calls are TRBV30 and TRBJ2-2; 11 bases align to TRBD2. Germline-derived CDR1 and CDR2 are GTSNPN and SVGIG (reference sequence). The CDR3 runs to 18 residues. The V gene end was trimmed by 0 bases and the J gene end by 1 base; junction bases not matched to a gene: 7. The CDR3 spells CAWSVLAGGHLNTGELFF. The CDR3 DNA reads TGTGCCTGGAGTGTCCTAGCGGGGGGACATCTGAACACCGGGGAGCTGTTTTTT. The variable domain in full, completed from reference TRBV30 and TRBJ2-2, reads SQTIHQWPATLVQPVGSPLSLECTVEGTSNPNLYWYRQAAGRGLQLLFYSVGIGQISSEVPQNLSASRPQDRQFILSSKKLLLSDSGFYLCAWSVLAGGHLNTGELFFGEGSRLTVL.

This chain joins TRBV21-1 and TRBJ2-2; TRBD1 was called by the table and not checked on the DNA. TRBV21-1 is shown as a pseudogene. This CDR3 is 14 amino acids long. Written as DNA, the CDR3 is TGTGCCAGCGGTCCCCAGGGCTACACCGGGGAGCTGTTTTTT. Encoded protein: CASGPQGYTGELFF.

This chain links TRBV10-1 with TRBJ2-2; 10 bases are shared with TRBD1. Germline V gene data show CDR1 as WNHNN and CDR2 as SYGVQD (reference sequence). The CDR3 length is 16 residues. The V segment lost 7 bases and the J segment 0 bases; nucleotides outside the gene matches: 5. CDR3 protein: CASTTGTGANTGELFF. CDR3 sequence (DNA): TGCGCCAGCACAACCGGGACAGGGGCGAACACCGGGGAGCTGTTTTTT.

CDR3: CASSEGPSYEQYF. The DNA for the CDR3 is TGTGCCAGCAGTGAGGGCCCATCCTACGAGCAGTACTTC. V usage is TRBV6-1 and J usage is TRBJ2-7; no firm D call. CDR3 size: 13 residues. Between the trimmed V and J ends, which lost 3 bases and 1 base, there was a span of 7 bases. The germline V gene has CDR1 MNHNS and CDR2 SASEGT.

The V call is TRBV14, the J call TRBJ2-5; 9 bases are shared with TRBD2. This CDR3 is 15 amino acids long. Germline-derived CDR1 and CDR2 are SGHDN and FVKESK. The ends lost 2 bases at V and 5 bases at J; junction bases unmatched: 6. CDR3 region: CASSQIAGVGETQYF. CDR3 nucleotide sequence: TGTGCCAGCAGCCAAATAGCGGGGGTGGGTGAGACCCAGTACTTC.

The chain couples TRBV30 to TRBJ2-7; D is possibly TRBD2 (7 bases). Germline CDR1 reads GTSNPN; CDR2 reads SVGIG (reference sequence). V lost 6 bases to trimming and J lost 0 bases, with 24 bases between them. The CDR3 extends over 17 amino acids. This CDR3 is CACQGGGFRDNSYEQYF. The CDR3 nucleotides read TGTGCCTGCCAAGGGGGGGGATTCCGGGACAACTCCTACGAGCAGTACTTC. The variable domain in full, with the rest retrieved from reference TRBV30 and TRBJ2-7, is SQTIHQWPATLVQPVGSPLSLECTVEGTSNPNLYWYRQAAGRGLQLLFYSVGIGQISSEVPQNLSASRPQDRQFILSSKKLLLSDSGFYLCACQGGGFRDNSYEQYFGPGTRLTVT.

V is TRBV6-5 and J is TRBJ1-5; no clear D. The CDR3 has 13 amino acids. Germline CDR1 is MNHEY and CDR2 is SVGAGI. V was trimmed by 7 bases and J by 5 bases, leaving 12 bases between them. The CDR3 sequence is CASTYAVDQPQHF. In DNA form, the CDR3 reads TGTGCCAGCACCTACGCCGTTGATCAGCCCCAGCATTTT.

This rearrangement joins TRBV11-3 to TRBJ1-3; D gene unclear. The CDR3 covers 13 residues. The ends were cut back, 4 bases at V and 8 bases at J, with 12 bases in the middle. CDR1 is SGHNT, CDR2 YENEEA, per germline. This chain's CDR3 is CASSSSFGDTIYF. CDR3 DNA: TGTGCCAGCAGCTCCTCCTTCGGGGACACCATATATTTT.

There are a few counts of this clone. This chain joins TRBV9 and TRBJ1-6, with D possibly matching TRBD1 (6 bases). In germline, CDR1 is SGDLS, CDR2 YYNGEE. Deletions cut 2 bases from V and 14 bases from J, with 17 bases between. This CDR3 has 14 residues. CDR3 sequence reads: CASSVGGLPGALHF. The CDR3 nucleotides read TGTGCCAGCAGCGTGGGGGGGCTGCCGGGGGCCCTCCACTTT. The variable domain in full, completed from reference TRBV9 and TRBJ1-6, reads DSGVTQTPKHLITATGQRVTLRCSPRSGDLSVYWYQQSLDQGLQFLIQYYNGEERAKGNILERFSAQQFPDLHSELNLSSLELGDSALYFCASSVGGLPGALHFGNGTRLTVT.

The chain has TRBV7-9 and TRBJ1-1; TRBD1 aligns across 7 bases. This CDR3 is built from 16 residues. With V trimmed by 1 base and J by 3 bases, 8 bases remained unmatched. The germline CDR1 and CDR2 sequences are SEHNR and FQNEAQ (reference sequence). The CDR3: CASSLEEGGRDTEAFF. The DNA for the CDR3 is TGTGCCAGCAGCTTAGAGGAAGGGGGCAGGGACACTGAAGCTTTCTTT.

V and J are TRBV9 and TRBJ2-3; no clear D gene. The CDR3 is made up of 13 amino acids. V dropped 10 bases and J dropped 2 bases, with 14 bases sitting between them. Germline CDR1 is SGDLS and CDR2 is YYNGEE. CDR3 amino acids: CASSQRSTDTQYF. The CDR3 nucleotides read TGTGCCTCCTCTCAGCGATCCACAGATACGCAGTATTTT.

This rearrangement joins TRBV7-9 to TRBJ2-1; TRBD2 is a possible D gene (6 bases). Trimming cost V 5 bases and J 5 bases, with 16 bases left between them. CDR1 is SEHNR, CDR2 FQNEAQ, per germline (reference sequence). The CDR3 extends over 15 amino acids. Here the CDR3 DNA reads TGTGCCAGCAGCCCTGGGTCTAGCGCCGACAATGAGCAGTTCTTC. Translation: CASSPGSSADNEQFF.

V gene TRBV7-2 combines with J gene TRBJ2-7; TRBD2 matches 7 bases. CDR3 size: 12 residues. Germline CDR1 is SGHTA and CDR2 is FQGNSA. V gave up 2 bases and J gave up 13 bases; unmatched junction bases: 8. The CDR3 reads CASSLPAGTTYF. CDR3 DNA sequence: TGTGCCAGCAGCTTACCCGCCGGGACTACCTACTTC.

This chain links TRBV27 with TRBJ2-7; possibly TRBD1 for D (5 bases). Trimming took 6 bases from V and 9 from J, leaving 24 bases between them. Germline V gives CDR1 MNHEY, CDR2 SMNVEV (reference sequence). The CDR3 sequence is 15 residues long. The chain's CDR3 is CASSNFMTDALVQYF. The CDR3 DNA sequence: TGTGCCAGCAGCAACTTTATGACAGACGCCTTGGTGCAGTACTTC.

The CDR3 DNA sequence: TGTGCCAGCACTCTTAGCGGGGGCGGGGAGACCCAGTACTTC. Encoded protein: CASTLSGGGETQYF. The chain uses TRBV28 and TRBJ2-5; 9 bases match TRBD2. The CDR3 has 14 amino acids. Unmatched junction bases numbered 8, after V lost 7 bases and J lost 5 bases. CDR1 and CDR2 (germline): MDHEN, SYDVKM. Full variable domain (remainder filled in from reference TRBV28 and TRBJ2-5): DVKVTQSSRYLVKRTGEKVFLECVQDMDHENMFWYRQDPGLGLRLIYFSYDVKMKEKGDIPEGYSVSREKKERFSLILESASTNQTSMYLCASTLSGGGETQYFGPGTRLLVL.

V gene TRBV28 combines with J gene TRBJ2-2, with a possible D match to TRBD1 (5 bases). Trimming removed 3 bases from V and 4 bases from J, with 12 bases in between. This CDR3 is built from 15 residues. Germline lookup yields CDR1 MDHEN and CDR2 SYDVKM. The CDR3 DNA reads as TGTGCCAGCAGTTTTGCAGGGATGGGCACCGGGGAGCTGTTTTTT. Amino acid sequence: CASSFAGMGTGELFF.

The rearrangement uses TRBV5-1 and TRBJ2-2; no clear D. This CDR3 has 17 amino acids. The ends were cut back, 4 bases at V and 0 bases at J, with 16 bases in the middle. The germline V gene encodes CDR1 SGHRS and CDR2 YFSETQ. This CDR3 is CASSPSDAAANTGELFF. The CDR3 nucleotides read TGCGCCAGCAGCCCCTCAGATGCCGCAGCGAACACCGGGGAGCTGTTTTTT.

This sequence joins TRBV5-4 and TRBJ2-1, with TRBD2 identical over 9 bases. CDR3 length equals 16 residues. Germline V gives CDR1 SGHNT, CDR2 YYREEE (reference sequence). Losses at the gene ends were 3 bases for V and 3 bases for J; bases not matched to a gene: 7. The CDR3 DNA is TGTGCCAGCAGCTCCTTGGCGGGGGGGTTCTACAATGAGCAGTTCTTC. This encodes CASSSLAGGFYNEQFF.

The V gene is TRBV18, the J gene TRBJ2-3; weak D call: TRBD2 (5 bases). V lost 2 bases and J lost 5, with 8 bases in between. Germline values: CDR1 KGHSH, CDR2 LQKENI. The CDR3 is 13 residues long. The CDR3 region has the DNA TGTGCCAGCTCACCATTGGCGGGAGATACGCAGTATTTT. This sequence encodes CASSPLAGDTQYF.

The CDR3 bases are TGCAGCGTCTCCCCGACAGTGAACACTGAAGCTTTCTTT. As protein: CSVSPTVNTEAFF. The V gene is TRBV29-1, the J gene TRBJ1-1; a weak D match, TRBD1 (5 bases). The V and J ends lost 6 bases and 0 bases respectively, with 11 bases between them. This CDR3 is built from 13 residues. From germline, CDR1 is SQVTM and CDR2 ANQGSEA.

J is TRBJ2-5 and V is TRBV25-1; D gene ambiguous. CDR3 size: 15 residues. In germline, CDR1 is MGHDK, CDR2 SYGVNS. The ends were cut back, 1 base at V and 4 bases at J, with 13 bases in the middle. The DNA of the CDR3 is TGTGCCAGCAGTGAATCCGGAGTCTACCGAGAGACCCAGTACTTC. Translated, it gives CASSESGVYRETQYF.

The rearrangement links TRBV5-1 to TRBJ2-2, with 10 bases that match TRBD2. V gave up 6 bases and J gave up 1 base; unmatched junction bases: 9. CDR1 is SGHRS, CDR2 YFSETQ, per germline. This CDR3 has 17 amino acids. DNA of the CDR3: TGCGCCAGCATTTTGAGTAGCGGGGGGCAGAACACCGGGGAGCTGTTTTTT. Translation: CASILSSGGQNTGELFF. The full variable domain, in which reference TRBV5-1 and TRBJ2-2 provide the parts outside the CDR3, is KAGVTQTPRYLIKTRGQQVTLSCSPISGHRSVSWYQQTPGQGLQFLFEYFSETQRNKGNFPGRFSGRQFSNSRSEMNVSTLELGDSALYLCASILSSGGQNTGELFFGEGSRLTVL.

The chain links TRBV3-1 (or the pseudogene TRBV3-2) to TRBJ1-1, with D perhaps TRBD1 (5 bases). The CDR3 has 15 amino acids. Germline V CDR1 and CDR2: LGHDT, YNNKEL (reference sequence). Trimming left V 4 bases short and J 3 bases short, with 15 bases between. CDR3 residues: CASSLTDGGDTEAFF. DNA for the CDR3: TGTGCCAGCAGCCTGACGGACGGAGGGGACACTGAAGCTTTCTTT.

The V call is TRBV27, the J call TRBJ1-2; D uncertain. Germline V gene lookup returns CDR1 MNHEY and CDR2 SMNVEV (reference sequence). The germline V and J ends were trimmed by 2 bases and 2 bases, with 6 bases remaining between them. CDR3 length: 13 amino acids. The CDR3 DNA sequence: TGTGCCAGCAGTTTAAGAACAAACTATGGCTACACCTTC. It codes for CASSLRTNYGYTF.

This chain joins TRBV30 and TRBJ1-1; 10 nucleotides match TRBD1. The CDR3 loop spans 14 amino acids. Germline V CDR1 and CDR2: GTSNPN, SVGIG (reference sequence). With 4 bases clipped from V and 4 bases from J, the junction kept 6 bases outside the gene matches. CDR3 sequence: CAWTTGQGGTEAFF. The CDR3 nucleotides are TGTGCCTGGACCACCGGACAGGGGGGCACTGAAGCTTTCTTT. Full variable domain (outside the CDR3, taken from reference TRBV30 and TRBJ1-1): SQTIHQWPATLVQPVGSPLSLECTVEGTSNPNLYWYRQAAGRGLQLLFYSVGIGQISSEVPQNLSASRPQDRQFILSSKKLLLSDSGFYLCAWTTGQGGTEAFFGQGTRLTVV.

The chain employs TRBV13 and TRBJ2-6; D not resolved. With 4 bases removed from V and 0 bases from J, the gap between germline ends came to 10 bases. The CDR3 extends over 16 amino acids. Per the germline V gene, CDR1 is PRHDT and CDR2 is FYEKMQ (reference sequence). In DNA, the CDR3 is TGTGCCAGCAGCTCCCGGCGGTCCTCTGGGGCCAACGTCCTGACTTTC. This encodes CASSSRRSSGANVLTF.